Listed below are T cell receptor beta chains from one sample, sequenced in a study of Ad26.COV2.S vaccination and SARS-CoV-2 variants. TCRdb's table, derived via immunoSEQ multiplex PCR, lists solely in-frame clones and lacks some. The sample lists 250,000 or so clones; around nine tenths were seen once. Sequences were derived from peripheral blood, sampled in a trial of Ad26.COV2.S vaccine versus placebo. The origin of the receptors is a person aged 18-65 years who received the Ad26.COV2.S COVID-19 vaccine or a placebo. Both conserved end residues are part of each CDR3. The D gene is left open where the match is weak. For some rows the clone size is stated as once, few or many, or as a class when expanded; others skip it.

D gene: .
clone size: .
J gene: TRBJ2-3
CDR3 length: 18
V gene: TRBV3-1/TRBV3-2
CDR3 protein: CASSQDLSRAGWEDTQYF
CDR3 DNA: TGTGCCAGCAGCCAAGATCTTAGTAGGGCGGGATGGGAAGATACGCAGTATTTT

D gene: .
clone size: .
J gene: TRBJ2-7
CDR3 length: 15
V gene: TRBV5-8
CDR3 protein: CASSLAVGESYEQYF
CDR3 DNA: TGTGCCAGCAGCTTGGCCGTAGGGGAATCCTACGAGCAGTACTTC

D gene: .
clone size: .
J gene: TRBJ2-5
CDR3 length: 14
V gene: TRBV27
CDR3 protein: CASSPTTYQETQYF
CDR3 DNA: TGTGCCAGCAGTCCAACCACTTACCAAGAGACCCAGTACTTC

D gene: .
clone size: .
J gene: TRBJ1-6
CDR3 length: 17
V gene: TRBV7-2
CDR3 protein: CASSLGGLSSYNSPLHF
CDR3 DNA: TGTGCCAGCAGCTTGGGGGGGCTGAGCTCCTATAATTCACCCCTCCACTTT

D gene: TRBD1
clone size: .
J gene: TRBJ1-1
CDR3 length: 13
V gene: TRBV5-1
CDR3 protein: CASKIRGDTEAFF
CDR3 DNA: TGCGCCAGCAAGATCAGGGGGGACACTGAAGCTTTCTTT

D gene: .
clone size: .
J gene: TRBJ2-5
CDR3 length: 16
V gene: TRBV11-2
CDR3 protein: CASSLKGGGGQETQYF
CDR3 DNA: TGTGCCAGCAGCTTAAAGGGAGGGGGAGGACAAGAGACCCAGTACTTC

D gene: .
clone size: .
J gene: TRBJ2-3
CDR3 length: 14
V gene: TRBV7-2
CDR3 protein: CASIQGPNQNTQYF
CDR3 DNA: TGTGCCAGCATCCAGGGGCCCAATCAGAATACGCAGTATTTT

D gene: .
clone size: .
J gene: TRBJ1-5
CDR3 length: 14
V gene: TRBV19
CDR3 protein: CASSSGTSNQPQHF
CDR3 DNA: TGTGCCAGTAGTAGCGGGACCTCTAATCAGCCCCAGCATTTT

D gene: TRBD2
clone size: .
J gene: TRBJ2-5
CDR3 length: 14
V gene: TRBV7-2
CDR3 protein: CASSARDYRETQYF
CDR3 DNA: TGTGCCAGCAGCGCCCGGGACTACAGAGAGACCCAGTACTTC

D gene: TRBD2
clone size: .
J gene: TRBJ2-1
CDR3 length: 15
V gene: TRBV3-1/TRBV3-2
CDR3 protein: CASSPGLAGVNEQFF
CDR3 DNA: TGTGCCAGCAGCCCGGGACTAGCGGGGGTCAATGAGCAGTTCTTC

D gene: TRBD2
clone size: .
J gene: TRBJ2-1
CDR3 length: 16
V gene: TRBV9
CDR3 protein: CASSGSASGLYNEQFF
CDR3 DNA: TGTGCCAGCAGCGGAAGCGCTAGCGGCCTGTACAATGAGCAGTTCTTC

D gene: .
clone size: once
J gene: TRBJ1-5
CDR3 length: 14
V gene: TRBV28
CDR3 protein: CASRHQGPGQPQHF
CDR3 DNA: TGTGCCAGCAGACATCAGGGGCCGGGTCAGCCCCAGCATTTT

D gene: TRBD1
clone size: .
J gene: TRBJ1-5
CDR3 length: 19
V gene: TRBV4-2
CDR3 protein: CASSPRAGGGRYSNQPQHF
CDR3 DNA: TGTGCCAGCAGCCCTCGCGCGGGAGGGGGCAGGTATAGCAATCAGCCCCAGCATTTT

D gene: .
clone size: .
J gene: TRBJ1-1
CDR3 length: 13
V gene: TRBV14
CDR3 protein: CASSPGVNTEAFF
CDR3 DNA: TGTGCCAGCAGCCCTGGTGTGAACACTGAAGCTTTCTTT

D gene: TRBD2
clone size: .
J gene: TRBJ2-1
CDR3 length: 16
V gene: TRBV9
CDR3 protein: CASSVEGSGTWGEQFF
CDR3 DNA: TGTGCCAGCAGCGTAGAGGGTAGCGGGACGTGGGGTGAGCAGTTCTTC

D gene: .
clone size: .
J gene: TRBJ1-2
CDR3 length: 14
V gene: TRBV6-6
CDR3 protein: CASVPDSRVEGYTF
CDR3 DNA: TGTGCCAGCGTCCCTGACAGTCGGGTAGAGGGCTACACCTTC

D gene: .
clone size: .
J gene: TRBJ1-5
CDR3 length: 14
V gene: TRBV5-1
CDR3 protein: CASSLGGRNQPQHF
CDR3 DNA: TGCGCCAGCAGCTTGGGCGGCAGAAATCAGCCCCAGCATTTT

D gene: .
clone size: .
J gene: TRBJ2-1
CDR3 length: 14
V gene: TRBV5-1
CDR3 protein: CASSAPGPYNEQFF
CDR3 DNA: TGCGCCAGCAGCGCGCCGGGACCCTACAATGAGCAGTTCTTC

D gene: TRBD2
clone size: .
J gene: TRBJ2-3
CDR3 length: 16
V gene: TRBV7-8
CDR3 protein: CASSLRASGGEGTQYF
CDR3 DNA: TGTGCCAGCAGCCTTCGGGCTAGCGGGGGGGAGGGTACGCAGTATTTT

D gene: .
clone size: .
J gene: TRBJ2-1
CDR3 length: 14
V gene: TRBV24-1
CDR3 protein: CATSDVRVSDEQFF
CDR3 DNA: TGTGCCACCAGTGATGTTAGGGTATCGGATGAGCAGTTCTTC

D gene: TRBD1
clone size: .
J gene: TRBJ2-5
CDR3 length: 16
V gene: TRBV28
CDR3 protein: CASSSPGTAHQETQYF
CDR3 DNA: TGTGCCAGCAGTTCCCCCGGGACAGCTCACCAAGAGACCCAGTACTTC

D gene: TRBD2
clone size: once
J gene: TRBJ2-1
CDR3 length: 17
V gene: TRBV18
CDR3 protein: CASSELGTSGIYNEQFF
CDR3 DNA: TGTGCCAGCTCAGAACTAGGGACTAGCGGGATATACAATGAGCAGTTCTTC

D gene: .
clone size: .
J gene: TRBJ1-4
CDR3 length: 14
V gene: TRBV21-1
CDR3 protein: CAILIQGKDEKLFF
CDR3 DNA: TGTGCTATCCTAATCCAGGGCAAGGATGAAAAACTGTTTTTT

D gene: .
clone size: .
J gene: TRBJ2-2
CDR3 length: 15
V gene: TRBV18
CDR3 protein: CASSRDLVRAGELFF
CDR3 DNA: TGTGCCAGCTCACGCGATCTCGTGAGGGCCGGGGAGCTGTTTTTT

D gene: TRBD1
clone size: .
J gene: TRBJ2-7
CDR3 length: 15
V gene: TRBV7-2
CDR3 protein: CASSSNTGQPYEQYF
CDR3 DNA: TGTGCCAGCAGCTCGAACACGGGACAGCCCTACGAGCAGTACTTC

D gene: TRBD1
clone size: .
J gene: TRBJ2-7
CDR3 length: 14
V gene: TRBV5-1
CDR3 protein: CASRAGTGGVEQYF
CDR3 DNA: TGCGCCAGCAGGGCCGGGACAGGGGGCGTCGAGCAGTACTTC

D gene: .
clone size: few
J gene: TRBJ1-5
CDR3 length: 13
V gene: TRBV7-9
CDR3 protein: CASSPDGGEPQHF
CDR3 DNA: TGTGCCAGCAGCCCCGACGGAGGGGAGCCCCAGCATTTT

D gene: .
clone size: .
J gene: TRBJ1-2
CDR3 length: 15
V gene: TRBV10-3
CDR3 protein: CAISPGTRRLYGYTF
CDR3 DNA: TGTGCCATCAGTCCCGGGACCCGAAGACTCTATGGCTACACCTTC

D gene: .
clone size: once
J gene: TRBJ2-5
CDR3 length: 12
V gene: TRBV6-2/TRBV6-3
CDR3 protein: CASSPYRRTQYF
CDR3 DNA: TGTGCCAGCAGTCCCTATCGTCGGACCCAGTACTTC

D gene: TRBD2
clone size: .
J gene: TRBJ2-1
CDR3 length: 16
V gene: TRBV30
CDR3 protein: CAWSVQAGGPYNEQFF
CDR3 DNA: TGTGCCTGGAGTGTACAAGCGGGAGGGCCTTACAATGAGCAGTTCTTC

D gene: TRBD1
clone size: few
J gene: TRBJ1-5
CDR3 length: 15
V gene: TRBV7-2
CDR3 protein: CASSREGASNQPQHF
CDR3 DNA: TGTGCCAGCAGCCGCGAGGGGGCAAGCAATCAGCCCCAGCATTTT